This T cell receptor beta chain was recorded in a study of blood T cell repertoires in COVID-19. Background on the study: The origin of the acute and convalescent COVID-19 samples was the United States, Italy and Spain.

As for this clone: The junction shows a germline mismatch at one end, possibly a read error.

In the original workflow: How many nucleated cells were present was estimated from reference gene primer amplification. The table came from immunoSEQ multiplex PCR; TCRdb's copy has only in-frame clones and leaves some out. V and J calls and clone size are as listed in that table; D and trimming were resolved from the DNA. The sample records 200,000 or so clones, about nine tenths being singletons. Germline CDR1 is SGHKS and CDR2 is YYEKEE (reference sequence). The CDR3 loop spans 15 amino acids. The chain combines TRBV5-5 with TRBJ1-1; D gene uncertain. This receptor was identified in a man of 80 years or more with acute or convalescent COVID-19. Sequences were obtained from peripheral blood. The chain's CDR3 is CASSPPGIMNTEAFF. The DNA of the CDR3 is TGTGCCAGCAGCCCCCCGGGGATCATGAACACTGAAGCTTTTTTT.